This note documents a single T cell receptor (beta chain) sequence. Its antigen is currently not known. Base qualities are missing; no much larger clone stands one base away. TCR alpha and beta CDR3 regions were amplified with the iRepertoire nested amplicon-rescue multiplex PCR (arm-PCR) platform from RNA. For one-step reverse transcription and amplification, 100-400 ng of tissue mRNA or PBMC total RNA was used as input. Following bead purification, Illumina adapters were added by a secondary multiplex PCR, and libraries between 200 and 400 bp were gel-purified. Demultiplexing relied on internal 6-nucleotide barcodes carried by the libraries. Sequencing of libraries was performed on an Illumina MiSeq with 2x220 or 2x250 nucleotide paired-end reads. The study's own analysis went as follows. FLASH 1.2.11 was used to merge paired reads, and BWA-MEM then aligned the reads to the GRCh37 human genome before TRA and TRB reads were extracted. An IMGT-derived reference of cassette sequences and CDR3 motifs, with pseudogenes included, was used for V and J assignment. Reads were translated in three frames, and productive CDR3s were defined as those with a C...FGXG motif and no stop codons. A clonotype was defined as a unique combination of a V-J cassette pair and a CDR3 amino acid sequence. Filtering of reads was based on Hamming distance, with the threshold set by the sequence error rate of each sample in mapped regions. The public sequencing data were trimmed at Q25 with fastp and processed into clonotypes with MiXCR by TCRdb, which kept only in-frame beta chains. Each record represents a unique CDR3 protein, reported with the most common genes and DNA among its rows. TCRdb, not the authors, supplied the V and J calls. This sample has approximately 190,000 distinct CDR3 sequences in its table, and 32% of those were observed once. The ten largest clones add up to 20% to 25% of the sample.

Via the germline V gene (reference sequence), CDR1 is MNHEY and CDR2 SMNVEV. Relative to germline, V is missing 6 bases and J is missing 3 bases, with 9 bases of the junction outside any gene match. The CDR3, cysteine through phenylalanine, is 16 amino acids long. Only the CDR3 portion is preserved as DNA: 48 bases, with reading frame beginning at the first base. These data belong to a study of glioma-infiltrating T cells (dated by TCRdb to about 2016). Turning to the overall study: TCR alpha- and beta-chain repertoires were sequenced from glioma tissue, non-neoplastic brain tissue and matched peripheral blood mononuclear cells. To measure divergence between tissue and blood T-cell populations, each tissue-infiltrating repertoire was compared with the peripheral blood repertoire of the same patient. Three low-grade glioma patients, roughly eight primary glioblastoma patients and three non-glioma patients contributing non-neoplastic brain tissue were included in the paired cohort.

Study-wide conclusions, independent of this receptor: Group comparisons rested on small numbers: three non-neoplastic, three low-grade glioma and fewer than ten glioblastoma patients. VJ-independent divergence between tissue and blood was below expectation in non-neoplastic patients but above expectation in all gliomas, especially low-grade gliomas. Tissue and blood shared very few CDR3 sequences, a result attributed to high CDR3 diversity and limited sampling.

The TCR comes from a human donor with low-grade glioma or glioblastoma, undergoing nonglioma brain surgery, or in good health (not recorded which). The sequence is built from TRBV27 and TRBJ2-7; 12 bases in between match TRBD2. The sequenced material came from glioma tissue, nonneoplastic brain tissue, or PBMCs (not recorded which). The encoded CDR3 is CASSIGLAGPFYEQYF. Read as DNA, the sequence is TGTGCCAGCAGCATAGGACTAGCGGGACCGTTCTACGAGCAGTACTTC.